A single sample gave rise to the 23 T cell receptor beta chains below, sequenced in a study of shared clonotypes between healthy human individuals. Measured with immunoSEQ multiplex PCR; TCRdb has only the in-frame clones, and not every one. The data show approximately 1.5 million clones, 95% to 99% seen once. Sequenced: naive CD4+ T cells sorted from blood. Subset: CD45RA+ positively selected. Receptors were obtained from a man under 40 in good health.

This chain connects TRBV11-2 to TRBJ1-4; TRBD1 is a possible D gene (5 bases). This CDR3 spans 16 amino acids. Germline V gene lookup returns CDR1 SGHAT and CDR2 FQNNGV. V was cut by 5 bases and J by 10 bases, with 23 bases left in between. The CDR3 reads CASSPRPEGESRKLFF. The CDR3 DNA is TGTGCCAGCAGCCCACGCCCTGAAGGGGAGAGTAGAAAACTGTTTTTT.

The rearrangement links TRBV5-6 to TRBJ2-7, with 8 bases that match TRBD1. The CDR3 sequence is 14 residues long. V was pared by 4 bases and J by 2 bases, with 5 bases of the junction left unmatched. Per the germline V gene, CDR1 is SGHDT and CDR2 is YYEEEE. The CDR3 nucleotides read TGTGCCAGCAGCCGGGACAGGAGTCCCTACGAGCAGTACTTC. Translation: CASSRDRSPYEQYF. The full variable domain, rest sourced from reference TRBV5-6 and TRBJ2-7, is DAGVTQSPTHLIKTRGQQVTLRCSPKSGHDTVSWYQQALGQGPQFIFQYYEEEERQRGNFPDRFSGHQFPNYSSELNVNALLLGDSALYLCASSRDRSPYEQYFGPGTRLTVT.

This clone was seen once. The rearrangement joins TRBV6-6 to TRBJ2-5; D gene unclear. The germline V and J ends were trimmed by 5 bases and 6 bases, with 10 bases remaining between them. Per germline, CDR1 MNHNY and CDR2 SVGAGI (reference sequence). The CDR3 extends over 12 amino acids. The CDR3 sequence is CASSRTAKTQYF. The CDR3 DNA follows: TGTGCCAGCAGTCGCACCGCGAAGACCCAGTACTTC.

The genes are TRBV9 and TRBJ2-3; 7 bases align to TRBD2. Germline V gene lookup returns CDR1 SGDLS and CDR2 YYNGEE. This CDR3 comprises 15 residues. The J segment lost 0 bases and the V segment lost 3 bases, leaving 4 bases of the junction unmatched. The CDR3 here is CASSASGPSTDTQYF. The CDR3 DNA follows: TGTGCCAGCAGCGCTAGCGGCCCAAGCACAGATACGCAGTATTTT.

The chain joins TRBV5-6 to TRBJ2-1; perhaps TRBD2 as D (6 bases). The germline CDR1 and CDR2 sequences are SGHDT and YYEEEE. Deletions cut 4 bases from V and 0 bases from J, with 8 bases between. This CDR3 spans 14 amino acids. CDR3 sequence: CASSRETSYNEQFF. The CDR3 DNA reads TGTGCCAGCAGCCGGGAGACCTCCTACAATGAGCAGTTCTTC.

This clone has more than one count but fewer than ten. At the DNA level, this CDR3 is encoded by other sequences in the same sample as well. The V and J genes are TRBV28 and TRBJ2-7, with 8 bases lining up with TRBD1. The ends lost 5 bases at V and 0 bases at J; junction bases unmatched: 6. The CDR3 length is 15 residues. Germline loops: CDR1 MDHEN, CDR2 SYDVKM. The CDR3 here is CASSPPGTGSYEQYF. Here the CDR3 DNA reads TGTGCCAGCAGTCCCCCCGGGACAGGCTCCTACGAGCAGTACTTC.

This rearrangement joins TRBV18 to TRBJ2-7; TRBD1 matches 7 bases. Germline V gene sequence: CDR1 KGHSH, CDR2 LQKENI. Trimming removed 2 bases from V and 4 bases from J; junction bases left unmatched: 8. This CDR3 comprises 15 residues. The CDR3 sequence: CASSPIDDRVYEQYF. The DNA of the CDR3 is TGTGCCAGCTCACCAATTGACGACAGGGTTTACGAGCAGTACTTC.

The CDR3 is CASSLKSGPPYEQYF. In DNA, the CDR3 is TGTGCCAGCAGCTTAAAGTCAGGACCCCCCTACGAGCAGTACTTC. The rearrangement uses TRBV7-6 and TRBJ2-7; D is unresolved. There are 15 residues in the CDR3. V was cut by 2 bases and J by 2 bases, with 13 bases left in between. Germline-derived CDR1 and CDR2 are SGHVS and FNYEAQ.

CDR3 nucleotides: TGTGCCAGCAGGGGGACAGTTTACTACGAGCAGTACTTC. Amino acid sequence: CASRGTVYYEQYF. The chain links TRBV28 to TRBJ2-7; 7 bases map to TRBD1. V shed 6 bases, J shed 3 bases, and the junction held 5 bases outside the gene matches. CDR1 is MDHEN, CDR2 SYDVKM, per germline. This CDR3 spans 13 amino acids.

Regarding this clone: This sample includes further DNA sequences coding for the same CDR3. The V call is TRBV28, the J call TRBJ2-7; D unresolved. Germline assignment: CDR1 MDHEN and CDR2 SYDVKM. The V end lost 6 bases, the J end lost 2 bases, and 2 bases lay between the germline ends. The CDR3 consists of 10 residues. DNA of the CDR3: TGTGCCAGCAGCACCTACGAGCAGTACTTC. As protein: CASSTYEQYF.

The chain is built from TRBV15 and TRBJ2-3; 9 positions agree with TRBD2. The CDR3 is 16 amino acids. Germline V lookup: CDR1 LNHNV, CDR2 YYDKDF (reference sequence). V lost 0 bases and J lost 3; bases outside the gene matches: 4. Here the CDR3 DNA reads TGTGCCACCAGCAGAGATCTAACTAGCGGGACAGATACGCAGTATTTT. It specifies CATSRDLTSGTDTQYF.

In the case of this clone: The sample carries other DNA sequences with the same CDR3. This chain joins TRBV10-3 and TRBJ2-2; D may be TRBD1 or TRBD2 (5 bases each). V was shortened by 8 bases and J by 8 bases, with 9 bases between the two germline ends. Per the germline V gene, CDR1 is ENHRY and CDR2 is SYGVKD. This CDR3 contains 11 residues. The CDR3 here is CAIGGVGELFF. In DNA form, the CDR3 reads TGTGCCATCGGGGGAGTAGGGGAGCTGTTTTTT.

CDR3 DNA: TGCAGCGTACAGGGGTTTGCGAACACTGAAGCTTTCTTT. Encoded protein: CSVQGFANTEAFF. The chain links TRBV29-1 to TRBJ1-1; 7 nucleotides match TRBD1. The CDR3 runs 13 residues. Unmatched junction bases numbered 5, after V lost 6 bases and J lost 1 base. Germline V CDR1 and CDR2: SQVTM, ANQGSEA.

Worth noting for this clone: The junction departs from germline at one end; a sequencing error may be responsible. V and J are TRBV30 and TRBJ2-7, with D unclear. This CDR3 region has 8 residues. Germline lookup yields CDR1 GTSNPN and CDR2 SVGIG (reference sequence). The CDR3 here is CVFYEQYF. The CDR3 coding sequence is TGCGTCTTCTACGAGCAGTACTTC.

The chain recombines TRBV5-4 with TRBJ2-7; TRBD2 matches 11 bases. J was trimmed by 5 bases and V by 2 bases; bases with no gene match: 3. This CDR3 is 14 amino acids long. The germline V gene has CDR1 SGHNT and CDR2 YYREEE (reference sequence). CDR3 sequence (DNA): TGTGCCAGCAGCTTTCCGGGACTAGCGGACGAGCAGTACTTC. Translating gives CASSFPGLADEQYF.

In regard to this clone: Other DNA sequences in the same sample also yield this CDR3. The rearrangement joins TRBV6-4 to TRBJ2-6; either TRBD1 or TRBD2 may fit D (5 bases each). V was clipped by 6 bases and J by 2 bases, with 5 bases between them. Germline lookup yields CDR1 MRHNA and CDR2 SNTAGT. This CDR3 is built from 13 residues. CDR3 DNA sequence: TGTGCCAGCAGGGGGGCTGGGGCCAACGTCCTGACTTTC. This codes for CASRGAGANVLTF.

V and J are TRBV6-5 and TRBJ2-7; D may be TRBD1 (5 bases). From germline, CDR1 is MNHEY and CDR2 SVGAGI. V gave up 2 bases and J gave up 0 bases, with 11 bases separating them. The CDR3 totals 15 residues. CDR3: CASSYRQLPSYEQYF. The CDR3 DNA is TGTGCCAGCAGTTACCGACAGCTCCCCTCCTACGAGCAGTACTTC.

V usage is TRBV5-4 and J usage is TRBJ2-7, with D unresolved. The CDR3 runs to 12 residues. V lost 3 bases to trimming and J lost 7 bases, with 11 bases between them. CDR1 and CDR2 (germline): SGHNT, YYREEE (reference sequence). CDR3 in amino acids: CASSSTMGEQYF. For the CDR3, the DNA is TGTGCCAGCAGCTCGACGATGGGGGAGCAGTACTTC.

The V gene is TRBV6-4, the J gene TRBJ2-7, with 9 bases matching TRBD1. CDR1 is MRHNA and CDR2 is SNTAGT in the germline V gene. With V trimmed by 6 bases and J by 3 bases, 6 bases remained unmatched. This CDR3 has 14 amino acids. The chain's CDR3 is CASSAPGQGYEQYF. The CDR3 DNA reads TGTGCCAGCAGCGCTCCGGGACAGGGCTACGAGCAGTACTTC.

In its sample, this clone was seen once. The chain couples TRBV23-1 to TRBJ2-5, with 15 positions matching TRBD2. TRBV23-1 carries the ORF label, with uncertain function. Unmatched junction bases numbered 8, after V lost 2 bases and J lost 13 bases. The CDR3 loop spans 15 amino acids. The CDR3 sequence: CASSQPGTSGRTPYF. The CDR3 DNA sequence: TGCGCCAGCAGTCAACCCGGGACTAGCGGGAGGACGCCGTACTTC.

The chain recombines TRBV5-1 with TRBJ2-1; 7 bases fit TRBD2. The CDR3 covers 13 residues. CDR1 and CDR2 (germline): SGHRS, YFSETQ. The ends lost 0 bases at V and 10 bases at J; junction bases unmatched: 4. CDR3 nucleotide sequence: TGCGCCAGCAGCTTGGAGCGGGATCAAGAGCAGTTCTTC. Its translation is CASSLERDQEQFF.

The chain couples TRBV6-1 to TRBJ2-3, with no clear D. The CDR3 extends over 13 amino acids. The V and J ends lost 0 bases and 3 bases respectively, with 4 bases between them. CDR1 and CDR2 (germline): MNHNS, SASEGT. The CDR3 loop reads CASSEAYTDTQYF. Here the CDR3 DNA reads TGTGCCAGCAGTGAAGCGTATACAGATACGCAGTATTTT.

The chain has TRBV10-3 and TRBJ2-5; D might be TRBD1 (6 bases). There are 15 residues in the CDR3. Trimming cost V 2 bases and J 5 bases, with 15 bases left between them. Germline loops: CDR1 ENHRY, CDR2 SYGVKD. CDR3 bases: TGTGCCATCAGTGAGAAAGAACAGGGTGTGGAGACCCAGTACTTC. Translation: CAISEKEQGVETQYF.